A selection of T cell receptor beta chains follows, all from one sample in a study of Graves' ophthalmopathy and Graves' hyperthyroidism. TCRdb independently ran MiXCR on the multiplex PCR reads; one entry per CDR3 protein. The table shows 620,000 or so distinct CDR3 sequences, with 22% occurring only once. Source material: peripheral blood. Receptor source: a woman aged 18-30 years with stable Graves' hyperthyroidism. Some clones in this sample may be carry-over from other donors' samples. The CDR3 runs from the conserved cysteine through the conserved F or W. The D gene is left open where the match is weak. Rows give clone size only sometimes, using once, few, many, or a class for an expanded clone.

>many|TRBV15|TRBJ2-7|NA
TGTGCCACCAGCGGCCCACGGGTTCAGGGATCCTACGAGCAGTACTTC
CATSGPRVQGSYEQYF
>NA|TRBV5-1|TRBJ1-2|TRBD1
TGCGCCAGCAGCCGCTCGGGACAGGGGGCTGAGGGCTACACCTTC
CASSRSGQGAEGYTF
>many|TRBV20-1|TRBJ2-5|NA
TGCAGAGACCGTAGGACCCAGTACTTC
CRDRRTQYF
>many|TRBV6-1|TRBJ2-7|TRBD1
TGTGCCAGCAGCGGGGACAGAGGCGGGCCATTATACGAGCAGTACTTC
CASSGDRGGPLYEQYF
>NA|TRBV2|TRBJ1-1|TRBD1
TGTGCCGTACAGGGGGTTCTGAACACTGAAGCTTTCTTT
CAVQGVLNTEAFF
>many|TRBV28|TRBJ2-2|TRBD2
TGTGCCAGCAGTTTATGGGGTCTAGCGGGAGGACCCGGGGAGCTGTTTTTT
CASSLWGLAGGPGELFF
>many|TRBV11-3|TRBJ2-7|NA
TGTGCCAGCAGCTTAGAGGCAGACTACGAGCAGTACTTC
CASSLEADYEQYF
>NA|TRBV30|TRBJ1-6|NA
TGTGCCTGGGCCTCCCCCAGGAGCTATAATTCACCCCTCCACTTT
CAWASPRSYNSPLHF
>NA|TRBV24-1|TRBJ1-1|NA
TGTGCCACCCGGGGCACCGGGAACACTGGAGCTTTCTTT
CATRGTGNTGAFF
>many|TRBV11-3|TRBJ2-5|NA
TGTGCCAGCAGCCGATCGGAAGAGACCCAGTACTTC
CASSRSEETQYF
>NA|TRBV18|TRBJ1-1|NA
TGTGCCAGCTCACCACCGGGGCGAGAGGCTTTCTTT
CASSPPGREAFF
>many|TRBV9|TRBJ2-2|TRBD2
TGTGCCAGCAGCGGTAGGACTAGCGTGAACACCGGGGAGCTGTTTTTT
CASSGRTSVNTGELFF
>many|TRBV5-1|TRBJ1-1|NA
TGCGCCACGCGGGGGGTGAGGACTGAAGCTTTCTTT
CATRGVRTEAFF
>few|TRBV3-1|TRBJ1-1|NA
TGTGCCAGCAGCCAGGCGGCGGGGCGCAACACTGAAGCTTTCTTT
CASSQAAGRNTEAFF
>NA|TRBV20-1|TRBJ1-1|NA
TGCAGTGCCCTCAGGGTAACTGAAGCTTTCTTT
CSALRVTEAFF
>NA|TRBV12-3/TRBV12-4|TRBJ1-1|TRBD1
TGTGCCAGCAGTTTAGACGATTGGGGAGGGGGCGCCGGCACTGAAGCTTTCTTT
CASSLDDWGGGAGTEAFF
>NA|TRBV20-1|TRBJ1-6|NA
TGCAGTGCTAGAGGCCCGGGTCGAGAGGTGGTAAAACCCCTCCACTTT
CSARGPGREVVKPLHF
>NA|TRBV7-4|TRBJ2-5|TRBD2
TGTGCCAGCAGCTCGCGGGGGGGCCGGGAGACCCAGTACTTC
CASSSRGGRETQYF
>NA|TRBV18|TRBJ2-7|NA
TGTGCCAGCTCACCATCCAGGGGCGACGAGCAGTACTTC
CASSPSRGDEQYF
>NA|TRBV6-1|TRBJ1-2|NA
TGTGCCAGCAGCACCCATGGCGGGGATGGCTACACCTTC
CASSTHGGDGYTF
>many|TRBV20-1|TRBJ2-2|TRBD2
TGCAGTGCTAGGGCTAGCGGGGCCCTAAACACCGGGGAGCTGTTTTTT
CSARASGALNTGELFF
>NA|TRBV24-1|TRBJ1-2|NA
TGTGCCACCAGTGACTCCAGTCGGGGGCGCGGGGATGGCTACACCTTC
CATSDSSRGRGDGYTF
>few|TRBV6-2/TRBV6-3|TRBJ1-5|NA
TGTGCCAGCAGTTACTCGAGCCAGGGAGGGACGAGCAATCAGCCCCAGCATTTT
CASSYSSQGGTSNQPQHF
>many|TRBV27|TRBJ1-1|NA
TGTGCCAGCAGTTTAACCTGGGTAAGGGTGAGGACTGAAGCTTTCTTT
CASSLTWVRVRTEAFF
>NA|TRBV2|TRBJ2-7|TRBD2
TGTGCCAGCCGAAGGCAAGCGGGAACCTACGAGCAGTACTTC
CASRRQAGTYEQYF
>NA|TRBV6-1|TRBJ1-2|TRBD1
TGTGCCAGCAGTCGTCGGGACAGCTATGGCTACACCTTC
CASSRRDSYGYTF
>many|TRBV6-1|TRBJ1-2|NA
TGTGCCAGCAGCAGGAACGGCTACACCTTC
CASSRNGYTF
>few|TRBV10-3|TRBJ2-7|NA
TGTGCCATCAGTCGACAGGAAAACTACGAGCAGTACTTC
CAISRQENYEQYF
>many|TRBV5-1|TRBJ2-2|NA
TGCGCCAGCAGCTTGGGTCGACCGGGCGGGGAGCTGTTTTTT
CASSLGRPGGELFF
>few|TRBV20-1|TRBJ2-7|NA
TGCAGTGCTAGAGCCTTACCAGGGGCCCCCTACGAGCAGTACTTC
CSARALPGAPYEQYF
>many|TRBV7-2|TRBJ2-4|TRBD2
TGTGCCAGCAGCCCCAGTGGACCGGGACTAGCTACAAACATTCAGTACTTC
CASSPSGPGLATNIQYF
>NA|TRBV19|TRBJ1-5|NA
TGTGCCAGTAAAAGGGACCTTAGCAATCAGCCCCAGCATTTT
CASKRDLSNQPQHF
>many|TRBV12-3/TRBV12-4|TRBJ2-4|NA
TGTGCCAGCAAACTTCGGGACATTCAGTACTTC
CASKLRDIQYF
>once|TRBV19|TRBJ1-2|TRBD1
TGTGCCAGTACTTGGGAACCGGGACAGCCAACCTATAGCTACACCTTC
CASTWEPGQPTYSYTF